These 9 T cell receptor beta chains were all obtained from the same sample, sequenced in a study of T cells in Graves' hyperthyroidism and ophthalmopathy. Authors of the study amplified TCR beta CDR3 regions from RNA transcripts. When the TCR CDR3 underwent first-round RT-PCR, the HTBI primer set was used. TCRdb reprocessed the multiplex PCR reads with MiXCR, giving one entry per CDR3 protein. The data show about 600,000 distinct CDR3 sequences, roughly 15% seen once. The material sequenced was blood. The receptors here all came from a woman in her forties or fifties with Graves' ophthalmopathy.

This clonotype was counted many times. The rearrangement joins TRBV7-8 to TRBJ2-7; weak D call: TRBD1 (6 bases). CDR1 is SGHVS, CDR2 FQNEAQ, per germline. The CDR3 has 16 residues. Deletions cut 4 bases from V and 3 bases from J, with 19 bases between. This CDR3 reads CASSSIGRQANYEQYF. The DNA of the CDR3 is TGTGCCAGCAGCTCGATTGGGCGACAGGCAAACTACGAGCAGTACTTC.

This clonotype was counted at least ten times. This rearrangement joins TRBV12-3 or TRBV12-4 to TRBJ2-7; 13 bases agree with TRBD2. After removal of 4 bases from V and 2 bases from J, the junction contained 29 bases not matched to a gene. The length of the CDR3 is 24 residues. CDR3 amino acids: CASSSRLGLAGEGIRGSRAYEQYF. The DNA for the CDR3 is TGTGCCAGCAGTTCACGACTTGGACTAGCGGGAGAAGGCATCAGGGGCAGTCGCGCCTACGAGCAGTACTTC.

This clonotype was recorded at least ten times. V and J are TRBV28 and TRBJ1-1, with D possibly TRBD1 on 6 matching bases. Trimming shortened V by 6 bases and J by 1 base, and 12 bases separated the two germline ends. The CDR3 totals 14 residues. Germline CDR1 and CDR2: MDHEN and SYDVKM. The CDR3 sequence: CASSTLTGNTEAFF. DNA for the CDR3: TGTGCCAGCAGCACCTTGACAGGGAACACTGAAGCTTTCTTT.

This clonotype was counted many times. V is TRBV28 and J is TRBJ2-7, with 8 nucleotides matching TRBD1. V dropped 6 bases and J dropped 5; count of bases not matched to a gene: 3. Germline CDR1 is MDHEN and CDR2 is SYDVKM. The CDR3 has 12 amino acids. The CDR3 nucleotides read TGTGCCAGCAGCACGACAGGGGACGAGCAGTACTTC. Residues: CASSTTGDEQYF.

There are many counts of this clonotype. The chain combines TRBV20-1 with TRBJ2-5, with a weak D call TRBD1 (6 bases). The germline V gene encodes CDR1 DFQATT and CDR2 SNEGSKA (reference sequence). The CDR3 consists of 16 residues. The V end lost 6 bases, the J end lost 5 bases, and 25 bases lay between the germline ends. Here the CDR3 reads CSANAQFRGRGETQYF. In DNA form, the CDR3 reads TGCAGTGCCAATGCCCAGTTCAGGGGAAGGGGGGAGACCCAGTACTTC.

This clonotype was detected many times. The chain joins TRBV3-1 to TRBJ2-7; 13 bases are shared with TRBD2. CDR1 is LGHDT and CDR2 is YNNKEL in the germline V gene (reference sequence). The V gene end was trimmed by 5 bases and the J gene end by 3 bases; junction bases not matched to a gene: 7. The CDR3 runs 16 residues. The CDR3 region has the DNA TGTGCCAGCAGCGAGGGACTAGCGGGAATCGGCTACGAGCAGTACTTC. This sequence encodes CASSEGLAGIGYEQYF.

The J gene is TRBJ2-7, the V gene TRBV6-1; no firm D call. Trimming stripped 7 bases from V and 6 bases from J, with 16 bases between. This CDR3 comprises 13 residues. CDR1 is MNHNS and CDR2 is SASEGT in the germline V gene. In DNA, the CDR3 is TGTGCCAGCACCCCGTTAGTGTTATTCGAGCAGTACTTC. It yields the protein CASTPLVLFEQYF.

The sample holds many counts of this clonotype. The chain has TRBV7-2 and TRBJ2-3; D gene uncertain. CDR3 length: 15 residues. V was cut by 4 bases and J by 0 bases, with 11 bases left in between. The germline V gene has CDR1 SGHTA and CDR2 FQGNSA. The CDR3 nucleotides read TGTGCCAGCAGCTCCCGAGCGCTCAGCACAGATACGCAGTATTTT. It is translated as CASSSRALSTDTQYF.

This clonotype was recorded many times. The chain carries TRBV29-1 and TRBJ2-7, with 12 bases lining up with TRBD2. This CDR3 is built from 14 residues. J was trimmed by 6 bases and V by 4 bases; bases with no gene match: 7. The V gene's germline CDR1 is SQVTM and CDR2 ANQGSEA. The CDR3 protein is CSVGLAGVGREQYF. CDR3 coding DNA: TGCAGCGTTGGACTAGCGGGAGTGGGGCGCGAGCAGTACTTC.